The rows below give T cell receptor beta chains drawn from one sample of a study of T cell changes during pregnancy in multiple sclerosis. Some clones are missing from TCRdb's copy, which holds only in-frame ones; the method was immunoSEQ multiplex PCR. Here the sample spans approximately 50,000 clones, roughly nine tenths being singletons. The source material was CD8+ T cells from peripheral blood mononuclear cells, sampled after pregnancy. These TCRs come from a female donor with multiple sclerosis, enrolled in a pregnancy study. Both conserved end residues are part of each CDR3. Each record gives: V gene, clone size, J gene, D gene, CDR3 protein, CDR3 DNA. The D gene is left open where the match is weak. Expanded clones get a size class; other rows say once, few or many, or leave the size out.

>TRBV13|.|TRBJ2-2|TRBD1
CASSSGTGADGRGLFF
TGTGCCAGCAGCTCCGGGACAGGGGCCGACGGTCGGGGGCTGTTTTTT
>TRBV7-3|.|TRBJ2-3|TRBD2
CASSLTPGGIAGSLDTQYF
TGTGCCAGCAGCTTAACTCCGGGGGGAATAGCGGGGAGTCTGGATACGCAGTATTTT
>TRBV7-7|.|TRBJ2-1|TRBD2
CASSLGLAGGQRNEQFF
TGTGCTAGCAGCTTGGGACTAGCGGGGGGGCAGAGGAATGAGCAGTTCTTC
>TRBV6-1|.|TRBJ2-7|.
CASSDSRGSYEQYF
TGTGCCAGCAGTGATTCTAGGGGATCCTACGAGCAGTACTTC
>TRBV7-6|.|TRBJ2-1|TRBD2
CASSLAGGGASGEQFF
TGTGCCAGCAGCTTAGCGGGCGGGGGAGCCTCCGGGGAGCAGTTCTTC
>TRBV6-6|.|TRBJ2-3|TRBD2
CASSRTSGVTDTQYF
TGTGCCAGCAGTCGGACTAGCGGGGTTACAGATACGCAGTATTTT
>TRBV6-1|.|TRBJ2-7|TRBD2
CASSQRGGVYEQYF
TGTGCCAGCAGTCAGCGGGGGGGAGTCTACGAGCAGTACTTC
>TRBV10-3|.|TRBJ2-3|.
CAISERASGDSTDTQYF
TGTGCCATCAGTGAGCGGGCCAGCGGAGACAGCACAGATACGCAGTATTTT
>TRBV11-2|.|TRBJ2-7|.
CASSQLFYEQYF
TGTGCCAGCAGCCAACTTTTCTACGAGCAGTACTTC
>TRBV6-1|.|TRBJ1-3|TRBD1
CASWDSVITIYF
TGTGCCAGTTGGGACAGCGTTATCACCATATATTTT
>TRBV6-5|.|TRBJ2-3|.
CASSYSLGGVKDTQYF
TGTGCCAGCAGTTACTCGCTAGGGGGAGTCAAAGATACGCAGTATTTT
>TRBV19|.|TRBJ2-1|TRBD1
CASSIGDRVNEQFF
TGTGCCAGTAGTATAGGGGACAGGGTCAATGAGCAGTTCTTC
>TRBV9|once|TRBJ2-1|TRBD1
CASSPFPGQGYNEQFF
TGTGCCAGCAGCCCATTTCCGGGACAGGGTTACAATGAGCAGTTCTTC
>TRBV4-1|.|TRBJ1-2|TRBD1
CASSQVHRTGGDPFLYGYTF
TGCGCCAGCAGCCAAGTCCACCGGACAGGGGGCGACCCCTTCCTCTATGGCTACACCTTC
>TRBV18|.|TRBJ1-1|TRBD1
CASFNGTGLEAFF
TGTGCCAGCTTTAACGGGACAGGGCTAGAAGCTTTCTTT
>TRBV15|.|TRBJ2-7|.
CATSRDSASYEQYF
TGTGCCACCAGCAGAGACAGCGCGTCCTACGAGCAGTACTTC
>TRBV10-3|.|TRBJ2-3|TRBD2
CAISGGSFRASGGADTQYF
TGTGCCATCAGTGGGGGATCATTCCGGGCTAGCGGGGGGGCAGATACGCAGTATTTT
>TRBV30|.|TRBJ1-6|TRBD1
CAWNSGQGGPLHF
TGTGCCTGGAACTCGGGACAGGGTGGACCCCTCCACTTT
>TRBV2|once|TRBJ2-2|.
CASSLHRDNPTGELFF
TGTGCCAGCAGCCTGCACCGGGACAATCCCACCGGGGAGCTGTTTTTT
>TRBV7-9|.|TRBJ2-5|.
CASSLGLQETQYF
TGTGCCAGCAGCTTAGGACTCCAAGAGACCCAGTACTTC